The 15 T cell receptor beta chains presented below share a single source sample, sequenced in a study of T cell responses to AZD1222 COVID-19 vaccine. The assay was immunoSEQ multiplex PCR, and TCRdb's table has in-frame clones only and misses some. The data show approximately 140,000 clones, around 90% seen once. The sequenced sample was peripheral blood, obtained 28 days after the second dose of the MenACWY control vaccine. Receptors originate from an adult who received the MenACWY meningococcal vaccine as a control.

This rearrangement joins TRBV3-1 (or the pseudogene TRBV3-2) to TRBJ2-5; the D is unclear. The CDR3 contains 13 residues. V dropped 8 bases and J dropped 0 bases, with 10 bases sitting between them. CDR1 and CDR2 from the germline V gene are LGHDT and YNNKEL (reference sequence). The CDR3 DNA is TGTGCCAGCTTGCCAGTGAACCAAGAGACCCAGTACTTC. It encodes CASLPVNQETQYF.

The J gene is TRBJ2-7, the V gene TRBV11-1; 10 bases align to TRBD1. Losses at the gene ends were 7 bases for V and 2 bases for J; bases not matched to a gene: 5. The CDR3 contains 14 residues. The germline gives CDR1 SGHAT, CDR2 FQDESV (reference sequence). CDR3 sequence (DNA): TGTGCCAGCATTCCCGGGACAGGGGCCTACGAGCAGTACTTC. This codes for CASIPGTGAYEQYF.

The chain joins TRBV19 to TRBJ2-5; TRBD2 is a possible D gene (7 bases). Trimming took off 3 bases at V and 2 bases at J, with 13 bases between the two ends. This CDR3 is 15 amino acids long. Germline V gene data show CDR1 as LNHDA and CDR2 as SQIVND (reference sequence). The CDR3 DNA follows: TGTGCCAGTAGTATGGGGGGGCAGTGGCAAGAGACCCAGTACTTC. Its translation is CASSMGGQWQETQYF.

V gene TRBV6-4 combines with J gene TRBJ1-1; 11 bases are shared with TRBD1. The ends lost 6 bases at V and 0 bases at J; junction bases unmatched: 9. The germline V gene has CDR1 MRHNA and CDR2 SNTAGT. The CDR3 runs 17 residues. The CDR3 DNA is TGTGCCAGCAGACTCCCGGGACAGGGGGAGATGAACACTGAAGCTTTCTTT. Amino acid sequence: CASRLPGQGEMNTEAFF.

The V gene is TRBV5-8, the J gene TRBJ2-1; 10 nucleotides align to TRBD2. This CDR3 comprises 17 residues. Germline V gene lookup returns CDR1 SGHTS and CDR2 YDEGEE. The junction had 7 bases not matched to a gene; V was cut back by 0 bases and J by 4 bases. The DNA for the CDR3 is TGTGCCAGCAGCTTGGAGCTAGCGGGAGTAGCTTACAATGAGCAGTTCTTC. Translation gives CASSLELAGVAYNEQFF.

The genes are TRBV27 and TRBJ1-2; D gene unclear. This CDR3 contains 13 residues. CDR1 is MNHEY and CDR2 is SMNVEV in the germline V gene (reference sequence). Trimming pared 2 bases from V and 3 bases from J, leaving 7 bases between. CDR3 amino acids: CASSLGVDYGYTF. The CDR3 DNA reads TGTGCCAGCAGTTTAGGGGTCGACTATGGCTACACCTTC.

This clone was observed a single time. The V and J genes are TRBV30 and TRBJ2-5; D gene ambiguous. The CDR3 spans 13 residues. In germline, CDR1 is GTSNPN, CDR2 SVGIG (reference sequence). Trimming left V 0 bases short and J 2 bases short, with 7 bases between. The CDR3 DNA follows: TGTGCCTGGAGTGTCAGGCGTCAAGAGACCCAGTACTTC. It codes for CAWSVRRQETQYF.

The chain employs TRBV18 and TRBJ1-3, with no clear D. Germline V gives CDR1 KGHSH, CDR2 LQKENI. The CDR3 loop spans 15 amino acids. V lost 6 bases to trimming and J lost 4 bases, with 16 bases between them. The CDR3 loop is CASSPDRGPGNTIYF. CDR3 DNA sequence: TGTGCCAGCTCCCCCGACCGGGGTCCCGGAAACACCATATATTTT.

This rearrangement joins TRBV7-3 to TRBJ1-2; 7 nucleotides match TRBD1. V was pared by 1 base and J by 3 bases, with 8 bases of the junction left unmatched. Looked up from germline, CDR1 is SGHTA and CDR2 is FQGTGA. The CDR3 has 16 amino acids. The CDR3 coding sequence is TGTGCCAGCAGCTTAAACTTGGGGGACAGCGACTATGGCTACACCTTC. Translating it yields CASSLNLGDSDYGYTF.

V gene TRBV7-3 combines with J gene TRBJ1-1; D remains unclear. Trimming cost V 3 bases and J 1 base, with 6 bases left between them. CDR1 is SGHTA and CDR2 is FQGTGA in the germline V gene. The CDR3 loop spans 13 amino acids. This CDR3 reads CASSLWQNTEAFF. Here the CDR3 DNA reads TGTGCCAGCAGCTTGTGGCAGAACACTGAAGCTTTCTTT.

V is TRBV28 and J is TRBJ1-1, with D perhaps TRBD1 (5 bases). Trimming removed 3 bases from V and 0 bases from J, with 8 bases in between. Looked up from germline, CDR1 is MDHEN and CDR2 is SYDVKM. CDR3 length equals 14 residues. CDR3 coding DNA: TGTGCCAGCAGTTTGGGGCCAGTGAACACTGAAGCTTTCTTT. As protein: CASSLGPVNTEAFF.

The chain is built from TRBV10-3 and TRBJ2-1; TRBD2 matches 8 bases. Germline V gene data show CDR1 as ENHRY and CDR2 as SYGVKD. V was clipped by 0 bases and J by 4 bases; unmatched bases: 14. The CDR3 length is 19 residues. The CDR3 reads CAISESPPALAGRYNEQFF. As DNA, the CDR3 is TGTGCCATCAGTGAGTCGCCGCCCGCTTTAGCGGGGAGATACAATGAGCAGTTCTTC.

This chain connects TRBV21-1 to TRBJ2-7; the table names TRBD2, a call not compared with the DNA. TRBV21-1 is recorded as a pseudogene. This CDR3 is 15 amino acids long. CDR3: CASSNGGLRNYEQYF. The CDR3 coding sequence is TGTGCCAGCAGCAATGGAGGGTTACGGAACTACGAGCAGTACTTC.

This chain connects TRBV5-4 to TRBJ2-7; TRBD1 is a possible D gene (5 bases). This CDR3 region has 16 residues. V lost 0 bases and J 0 bases, leaving 13 bases between the germline ends. Germline V gene lookup returns CDR1 SGHNT and CDR2 YYREEE (reference sequence). The CDR3 reads CASSLGSPRASYEQYF. In nucleotides, the CDR3 is TGTGCCAGCAGCTTGGGTTCCCCCAGGGCCTCCTACGAGCAGTACTTC.

This clone was seen only once. The chain carries TRBV29-1 and TRBJ2-5; 7 bases are shared with TRBD1. Per germline, CDR1 SQVTM and CDR2 ANQGSEA. V lost 4 bases, J lost 4 bases, and 3 bases stayed unmatched. The CDR3 loop spans 12 amino acids. The DNA of the CDR3 is TGCAGCGTTGCAGGGGGAGCAGAGACCCAGTACTTC. Amino acids: CSVAGGAETQYF.